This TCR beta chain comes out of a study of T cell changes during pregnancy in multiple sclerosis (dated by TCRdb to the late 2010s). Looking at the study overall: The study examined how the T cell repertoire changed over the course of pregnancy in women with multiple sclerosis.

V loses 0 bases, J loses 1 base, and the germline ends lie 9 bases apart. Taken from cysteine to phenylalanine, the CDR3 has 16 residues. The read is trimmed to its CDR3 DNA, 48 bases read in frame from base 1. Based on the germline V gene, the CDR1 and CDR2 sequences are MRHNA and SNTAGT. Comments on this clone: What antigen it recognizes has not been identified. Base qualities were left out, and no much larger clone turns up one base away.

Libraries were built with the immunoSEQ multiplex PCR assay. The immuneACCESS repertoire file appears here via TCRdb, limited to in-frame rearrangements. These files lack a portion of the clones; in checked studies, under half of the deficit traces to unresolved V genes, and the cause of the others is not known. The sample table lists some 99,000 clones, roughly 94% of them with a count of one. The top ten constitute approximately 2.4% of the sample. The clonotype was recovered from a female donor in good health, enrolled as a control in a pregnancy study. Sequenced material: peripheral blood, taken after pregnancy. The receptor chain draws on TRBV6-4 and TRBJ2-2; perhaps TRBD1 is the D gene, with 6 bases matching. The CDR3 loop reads CASSDSSGENTGELFF. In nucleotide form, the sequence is TGTGCCAGCAGTGACTCCTCAGGGGAGAACACCGGGGAGCTGTTTTTT.